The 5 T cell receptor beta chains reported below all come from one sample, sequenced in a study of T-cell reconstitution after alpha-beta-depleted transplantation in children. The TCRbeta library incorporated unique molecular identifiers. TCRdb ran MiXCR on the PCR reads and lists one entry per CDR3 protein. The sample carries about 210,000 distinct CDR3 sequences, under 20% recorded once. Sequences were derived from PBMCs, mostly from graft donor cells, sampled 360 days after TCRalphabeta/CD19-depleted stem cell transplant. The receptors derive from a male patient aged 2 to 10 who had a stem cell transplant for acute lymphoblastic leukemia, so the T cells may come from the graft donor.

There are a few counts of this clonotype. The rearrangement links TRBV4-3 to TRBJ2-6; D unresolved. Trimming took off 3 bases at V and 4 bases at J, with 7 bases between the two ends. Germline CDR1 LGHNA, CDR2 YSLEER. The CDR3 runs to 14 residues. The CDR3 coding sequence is TGCGCCAGCAGCCACGTGACCGGGGCCAACGTCCTGACTTTC. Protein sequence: CASSHVTGANVLTF.

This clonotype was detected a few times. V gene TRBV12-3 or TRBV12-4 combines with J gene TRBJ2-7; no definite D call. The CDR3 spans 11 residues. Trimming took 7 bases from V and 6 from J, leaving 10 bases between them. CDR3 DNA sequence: TGTGCCAGCACCTACAATGGCGAGCAGTACTTC. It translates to CASTYNGEQYF.

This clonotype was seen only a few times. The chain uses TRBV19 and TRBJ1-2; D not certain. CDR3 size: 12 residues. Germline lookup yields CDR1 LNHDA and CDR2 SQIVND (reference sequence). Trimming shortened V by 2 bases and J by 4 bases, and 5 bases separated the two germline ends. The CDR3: CASSISVYGYTF. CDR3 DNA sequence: TGTGCCAGTAGTATATCGGTCTATGGCTACACCTTC.

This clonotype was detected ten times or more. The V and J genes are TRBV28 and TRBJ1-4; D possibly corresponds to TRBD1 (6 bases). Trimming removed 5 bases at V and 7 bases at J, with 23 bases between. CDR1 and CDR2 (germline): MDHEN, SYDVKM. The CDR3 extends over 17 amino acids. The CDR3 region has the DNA TGTGCCAGCAGTCCTACATTCAGGGGAATTACAGGTGAAAAACTGTTTTTT. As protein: CASSPTFRGITGEKLFF.

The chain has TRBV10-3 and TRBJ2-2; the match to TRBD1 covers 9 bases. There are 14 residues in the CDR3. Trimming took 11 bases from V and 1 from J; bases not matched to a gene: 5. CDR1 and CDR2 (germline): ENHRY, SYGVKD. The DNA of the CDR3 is TGTGCCTCCCACAGGGGGCAGAACACCGGGGAGCTGTTTTTT. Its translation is CASHRGQNTGELFF.